This T cell receptor (beta chain) was obtained from a study of T cell changes during pregnancy in multiple sclerosis. The repertoire was sequenced with immunoSEQ multiplex PCR; TCRdb's copy has only in-frame clones and lacks some. The table has about 50,000 clones, around 90% seen once. Per the germline V gene, CDR1 is MGHRA and CDR2 is YSYEKL. V shed 2 bases and J 4 bases; nucleotides not matched to a gene: 8. The CDR3 runs 16 residues. V is TRBV4-1 and J is TRBJ2-1; 7 bases match TRBD2. The clonotype was recovered from a female donor with multiple sclerosis, enrolled in a pregnancy study. The sample here was CD4+ T cells from peripheral blood mononuclear cells, taken after pregnancy. CDR3 sequence reads: CASSQRLAGGYNEQFF. Written as DNA, the CDR3 is TGCGCCAGCAGCCAACGACTAGCTGGGGGTTACAATGAGCAGTTCTTC.